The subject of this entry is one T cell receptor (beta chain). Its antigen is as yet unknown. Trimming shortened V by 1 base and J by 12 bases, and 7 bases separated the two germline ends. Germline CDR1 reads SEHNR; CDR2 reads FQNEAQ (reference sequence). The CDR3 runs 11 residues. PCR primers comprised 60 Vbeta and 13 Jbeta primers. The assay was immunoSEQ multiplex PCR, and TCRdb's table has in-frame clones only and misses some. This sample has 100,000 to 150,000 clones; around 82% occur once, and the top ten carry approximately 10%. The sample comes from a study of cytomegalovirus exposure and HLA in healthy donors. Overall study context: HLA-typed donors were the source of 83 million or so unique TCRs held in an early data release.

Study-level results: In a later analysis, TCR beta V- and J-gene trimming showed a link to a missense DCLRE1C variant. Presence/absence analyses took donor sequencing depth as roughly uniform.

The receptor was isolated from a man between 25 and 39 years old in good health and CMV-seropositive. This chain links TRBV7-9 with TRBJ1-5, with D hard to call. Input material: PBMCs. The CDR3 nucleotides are TGTGCCAGCAGCTTAGGGCAGGACCAGCATTTT. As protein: CASSLGQDQHF.